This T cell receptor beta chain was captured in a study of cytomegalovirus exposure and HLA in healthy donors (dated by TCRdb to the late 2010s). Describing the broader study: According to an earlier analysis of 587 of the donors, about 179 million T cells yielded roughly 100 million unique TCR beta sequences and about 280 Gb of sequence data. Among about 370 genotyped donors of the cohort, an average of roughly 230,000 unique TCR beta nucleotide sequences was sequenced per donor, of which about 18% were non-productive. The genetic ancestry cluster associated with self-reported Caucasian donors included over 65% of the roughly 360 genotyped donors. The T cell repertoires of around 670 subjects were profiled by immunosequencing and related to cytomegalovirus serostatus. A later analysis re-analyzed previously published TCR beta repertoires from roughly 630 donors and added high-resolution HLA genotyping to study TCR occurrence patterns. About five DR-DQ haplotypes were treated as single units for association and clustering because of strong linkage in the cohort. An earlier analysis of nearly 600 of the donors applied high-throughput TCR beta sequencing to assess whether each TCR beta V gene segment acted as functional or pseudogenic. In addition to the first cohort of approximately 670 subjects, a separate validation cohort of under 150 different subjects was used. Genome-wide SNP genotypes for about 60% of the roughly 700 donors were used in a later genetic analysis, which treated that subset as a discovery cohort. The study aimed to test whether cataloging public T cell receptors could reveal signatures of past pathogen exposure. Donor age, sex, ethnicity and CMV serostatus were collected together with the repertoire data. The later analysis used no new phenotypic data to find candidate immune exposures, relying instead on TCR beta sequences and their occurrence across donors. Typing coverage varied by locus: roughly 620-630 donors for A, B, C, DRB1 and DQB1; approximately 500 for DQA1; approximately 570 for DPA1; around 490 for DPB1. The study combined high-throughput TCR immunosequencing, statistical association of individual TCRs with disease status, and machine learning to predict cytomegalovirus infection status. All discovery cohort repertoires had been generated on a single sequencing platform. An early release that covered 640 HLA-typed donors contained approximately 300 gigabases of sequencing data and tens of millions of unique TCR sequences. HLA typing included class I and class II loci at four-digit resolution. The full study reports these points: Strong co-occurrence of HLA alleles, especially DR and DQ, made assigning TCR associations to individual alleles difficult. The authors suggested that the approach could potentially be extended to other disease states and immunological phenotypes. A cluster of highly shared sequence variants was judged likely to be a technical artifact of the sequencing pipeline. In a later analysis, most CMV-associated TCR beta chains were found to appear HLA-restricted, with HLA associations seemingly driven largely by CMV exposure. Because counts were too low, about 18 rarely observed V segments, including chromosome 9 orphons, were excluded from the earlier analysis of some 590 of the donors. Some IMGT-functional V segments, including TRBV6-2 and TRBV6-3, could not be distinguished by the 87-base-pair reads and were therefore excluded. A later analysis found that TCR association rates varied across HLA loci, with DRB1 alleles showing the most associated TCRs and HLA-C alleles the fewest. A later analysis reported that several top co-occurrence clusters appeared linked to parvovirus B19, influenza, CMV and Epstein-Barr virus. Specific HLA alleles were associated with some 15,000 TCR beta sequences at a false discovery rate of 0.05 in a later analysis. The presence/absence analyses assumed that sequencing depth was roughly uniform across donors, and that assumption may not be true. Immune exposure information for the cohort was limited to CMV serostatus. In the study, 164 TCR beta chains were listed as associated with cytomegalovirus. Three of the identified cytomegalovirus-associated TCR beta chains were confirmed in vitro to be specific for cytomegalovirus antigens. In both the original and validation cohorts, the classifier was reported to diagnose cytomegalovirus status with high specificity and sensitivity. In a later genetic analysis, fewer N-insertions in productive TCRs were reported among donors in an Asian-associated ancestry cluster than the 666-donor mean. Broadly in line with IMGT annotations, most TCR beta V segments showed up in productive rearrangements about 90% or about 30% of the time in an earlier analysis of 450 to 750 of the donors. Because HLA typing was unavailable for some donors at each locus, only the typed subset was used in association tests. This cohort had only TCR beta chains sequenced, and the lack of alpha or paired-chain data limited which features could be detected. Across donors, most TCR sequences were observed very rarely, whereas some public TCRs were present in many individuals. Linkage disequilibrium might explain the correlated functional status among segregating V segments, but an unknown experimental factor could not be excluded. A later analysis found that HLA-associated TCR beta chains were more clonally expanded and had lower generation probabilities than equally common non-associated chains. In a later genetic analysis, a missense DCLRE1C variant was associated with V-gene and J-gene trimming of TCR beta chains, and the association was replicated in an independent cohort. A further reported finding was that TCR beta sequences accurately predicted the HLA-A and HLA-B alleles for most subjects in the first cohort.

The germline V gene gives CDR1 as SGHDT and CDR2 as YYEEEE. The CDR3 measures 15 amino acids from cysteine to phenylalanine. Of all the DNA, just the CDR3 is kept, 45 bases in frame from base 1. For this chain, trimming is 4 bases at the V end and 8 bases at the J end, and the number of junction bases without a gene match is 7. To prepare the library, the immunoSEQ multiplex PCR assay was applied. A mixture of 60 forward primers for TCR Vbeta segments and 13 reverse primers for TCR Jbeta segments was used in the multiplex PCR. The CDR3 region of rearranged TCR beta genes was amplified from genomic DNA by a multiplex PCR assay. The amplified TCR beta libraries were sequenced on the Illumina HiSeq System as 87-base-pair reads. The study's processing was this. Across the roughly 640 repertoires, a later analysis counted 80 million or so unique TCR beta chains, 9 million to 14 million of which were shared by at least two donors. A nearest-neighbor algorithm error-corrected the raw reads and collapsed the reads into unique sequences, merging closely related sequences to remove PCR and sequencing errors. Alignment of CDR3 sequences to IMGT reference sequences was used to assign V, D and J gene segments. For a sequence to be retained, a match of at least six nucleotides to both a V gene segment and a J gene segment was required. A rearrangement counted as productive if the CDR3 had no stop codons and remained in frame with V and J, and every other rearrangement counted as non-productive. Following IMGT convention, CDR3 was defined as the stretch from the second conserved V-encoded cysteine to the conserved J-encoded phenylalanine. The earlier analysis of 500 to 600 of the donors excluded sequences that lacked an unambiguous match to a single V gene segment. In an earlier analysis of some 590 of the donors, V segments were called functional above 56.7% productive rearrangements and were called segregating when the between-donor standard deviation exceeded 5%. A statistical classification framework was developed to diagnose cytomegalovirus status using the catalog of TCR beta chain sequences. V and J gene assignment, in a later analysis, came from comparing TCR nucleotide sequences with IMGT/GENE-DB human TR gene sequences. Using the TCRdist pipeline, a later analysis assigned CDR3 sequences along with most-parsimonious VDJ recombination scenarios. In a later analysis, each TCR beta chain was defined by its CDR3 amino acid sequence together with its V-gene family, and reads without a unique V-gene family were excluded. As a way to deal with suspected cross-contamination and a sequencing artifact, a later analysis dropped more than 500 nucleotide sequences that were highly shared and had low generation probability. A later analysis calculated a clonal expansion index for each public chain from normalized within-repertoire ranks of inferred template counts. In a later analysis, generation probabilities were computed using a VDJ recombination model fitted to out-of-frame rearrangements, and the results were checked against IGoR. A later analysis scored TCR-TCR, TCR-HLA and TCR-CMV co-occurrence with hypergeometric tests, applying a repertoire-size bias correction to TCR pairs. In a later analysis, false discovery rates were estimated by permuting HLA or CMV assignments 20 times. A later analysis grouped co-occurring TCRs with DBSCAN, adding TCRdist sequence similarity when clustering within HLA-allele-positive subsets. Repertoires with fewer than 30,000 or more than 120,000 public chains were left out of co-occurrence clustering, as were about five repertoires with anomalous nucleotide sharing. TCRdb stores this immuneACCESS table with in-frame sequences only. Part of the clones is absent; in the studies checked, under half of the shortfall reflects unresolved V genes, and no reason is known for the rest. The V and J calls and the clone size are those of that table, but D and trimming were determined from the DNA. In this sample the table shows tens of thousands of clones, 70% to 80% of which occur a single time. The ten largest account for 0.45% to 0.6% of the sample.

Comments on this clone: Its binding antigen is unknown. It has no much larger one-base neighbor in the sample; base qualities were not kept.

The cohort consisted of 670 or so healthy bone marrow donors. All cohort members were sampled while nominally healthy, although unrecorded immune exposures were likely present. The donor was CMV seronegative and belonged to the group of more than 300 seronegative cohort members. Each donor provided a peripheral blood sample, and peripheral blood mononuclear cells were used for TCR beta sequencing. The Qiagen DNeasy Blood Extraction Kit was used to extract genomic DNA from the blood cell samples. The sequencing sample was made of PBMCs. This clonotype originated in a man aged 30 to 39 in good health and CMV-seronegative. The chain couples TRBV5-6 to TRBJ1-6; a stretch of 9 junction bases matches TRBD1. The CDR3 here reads CASSLRQGVHSPLHF. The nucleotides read TGTGCCAGCAGCCTAAGACAGGGGGTGCATTCACCCCTCCACTTT. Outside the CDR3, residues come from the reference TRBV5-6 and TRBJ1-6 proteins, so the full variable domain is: DAGVTQSPTHLIKTRGQQVTLRCSPKSGHDTVSWYQQALGQGPQFIFQYYEEEERQRGNFPDRFSGHQFPNYSSELNVNALLLGDSALYLCASSLRQGVHSPLHFGNGTRLTVT.